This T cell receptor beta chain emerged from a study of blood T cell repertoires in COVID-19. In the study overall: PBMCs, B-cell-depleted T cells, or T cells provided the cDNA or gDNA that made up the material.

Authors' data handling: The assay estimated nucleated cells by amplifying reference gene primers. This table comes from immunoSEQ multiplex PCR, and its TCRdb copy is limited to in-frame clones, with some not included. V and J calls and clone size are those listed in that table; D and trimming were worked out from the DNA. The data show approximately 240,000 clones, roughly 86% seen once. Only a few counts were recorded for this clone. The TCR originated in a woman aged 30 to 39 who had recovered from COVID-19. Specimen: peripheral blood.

This CDR3 is CASSEARGQGRTEAFF. The CDR3 nucleotides read TGTGCCAGCAGTGAAGCTCGGGGACAGGGGAGAACTGAAGCTTTCTTT. The chain combines TRBV6-1 with TRBJ1-1; 10 bases match TRBD1. The V gene's germline CDR1 is MNHNS and CDR2 SASEGT. The ends lost 0 bases at V and 5 bases at J; junction bases unmatched: 6. The CDR3 loop spans 16 amino acids.